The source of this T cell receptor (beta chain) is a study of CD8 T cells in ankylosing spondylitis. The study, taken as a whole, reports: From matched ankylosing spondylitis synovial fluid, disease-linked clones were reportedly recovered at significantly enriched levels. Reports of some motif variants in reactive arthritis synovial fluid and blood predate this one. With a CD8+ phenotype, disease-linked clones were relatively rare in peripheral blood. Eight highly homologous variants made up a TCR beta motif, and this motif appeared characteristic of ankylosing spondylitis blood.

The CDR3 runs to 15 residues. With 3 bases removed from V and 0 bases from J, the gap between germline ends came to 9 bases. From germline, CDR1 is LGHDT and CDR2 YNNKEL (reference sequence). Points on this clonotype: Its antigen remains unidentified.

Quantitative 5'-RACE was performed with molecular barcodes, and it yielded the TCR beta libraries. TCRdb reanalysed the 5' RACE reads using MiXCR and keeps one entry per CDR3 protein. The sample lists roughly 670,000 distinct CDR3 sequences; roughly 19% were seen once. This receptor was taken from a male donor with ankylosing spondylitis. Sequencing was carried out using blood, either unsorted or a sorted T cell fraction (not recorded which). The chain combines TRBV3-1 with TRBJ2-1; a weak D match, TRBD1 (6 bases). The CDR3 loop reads CASSQGDNSYNEQFF. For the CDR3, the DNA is TGTGCCAGCAGCCAGGGGGACAACTCCTACAATGAGCAGTTCTTC.